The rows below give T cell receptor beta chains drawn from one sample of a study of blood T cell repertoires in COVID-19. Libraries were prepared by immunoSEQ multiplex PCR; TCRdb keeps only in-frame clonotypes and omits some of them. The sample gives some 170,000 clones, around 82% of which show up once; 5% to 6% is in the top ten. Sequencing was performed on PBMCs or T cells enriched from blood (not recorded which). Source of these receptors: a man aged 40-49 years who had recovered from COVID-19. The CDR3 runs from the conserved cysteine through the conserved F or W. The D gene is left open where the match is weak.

CDR3: CASRDGSVYGYTF
V: TRBV9
J: TRBJ1-2
D: .

CDR3: CSVVGTGMDQPQHF
V: TRBV29-1
J: TRBJ1-5
D: TRBD1

CDR3: CAWSGGARDTQYF
V: TRBV30
J: TRBJ2-3
D: TRBD2

CDR3: CATQRGQNTGELFF
V: TRBV10-3
J: TRBJ2-2
D: TRBD2

CDR3: CASSWGQNYGYTF
V: TRBV12-3/TRBV12-4
J: TRBJ1-2
D: TRBD1

CDR3: CASSWFRTGNYGYTF
V: TRBV6-5
J: TRBJ1-2
D: TRBD1

CDR3: CASSQDLPGHGYTF
V: TRBV14
J: TRBJ1-2
D: .

CDR3: CASTGRGTGREKLFF
V: TRBV2
J: TRBJ1-4
D: TRBD1

CDR3: CATSRVRGMGNEQFF
V: TRBV15
J: TRBJ2-1
D: .

CDR3: CASSSDWTGTEGGYTF
V: TRBV7-2
J: TRBJ1-2
D: TRBD1

CDR3: CAISADSLYNEQFF
V: TRBV10-3
J: TRBJ2-1
D: .

CDR3: CASSLRGGEGNQPQHF
V: TRBV18
J: TRBJ1-5
D: TRBD1

CDR3: CASSRQIEKLFF
V: TRBV19
J: TRBJ1-4
D: .

CDR3: CASRGTSGNTIYF
V: TRBV6-5
J: TRBJ1-3
D: .

CDR3: CASRPMRGRNTEAFF
V: TRBV19
J: TRBJ1-1
D: TRBD1

CDR3: CASSRRESNQPQHF
V: TRBV6-5
J: TRBJ1-5
D: .

CDR3: CASSLIAGGPNEQYF
V: TRBV5-4
J: TRBJ2-7
D: TRBD2

CDR3: CATSGSGGETQYF
V: TRBV24-1
J: TRBJ2-5
D: .

CDR3: CAIKGQGTGYGYTF
V: TRBV10-3
J: TRBJ1-2
D: TRBD1

CDR3: CASRDFRQGGYTF
V: TRBV6-5
J: TRBJ1-2
D: TRBD1

CDR3: CASSQRGPGANEKLFF
V: TRBV3-1/TRBV3-2
J: TRBJ1-4
D: .

CDR3: CASSPTGVGNTIYF
V: TRBV5-6
J: TRBJ1-3
D: TRBD1

CDR3: CASSPGARSEGQYF
V: TRBV4-2
J: TRBJ2-5
D: .

CDR3: CASSYSRDSGYGYTF
V: TRBV6-5
J: TRBJ1-2
D: .

CDR3: CASSSQGAWGGYTF
V: TRBV7-9
J: TRBJ1-2
D: TRBD1

CDR3: CASNGGSTSSPLHF
V: TRBV5-6
J: TRBJ1-6
D: .

CDR3: CASSSGSKNIQYF
V: TRBV5-5
J: TRBJ2-4
D: .

CDR3: CASGTGTFF
V: TRBV2
J: TRBJ1-1
D: TRBD1

CDR3: CASSSVRQETQYF
V: TRBV18
J: TRBJ2-5
D: .